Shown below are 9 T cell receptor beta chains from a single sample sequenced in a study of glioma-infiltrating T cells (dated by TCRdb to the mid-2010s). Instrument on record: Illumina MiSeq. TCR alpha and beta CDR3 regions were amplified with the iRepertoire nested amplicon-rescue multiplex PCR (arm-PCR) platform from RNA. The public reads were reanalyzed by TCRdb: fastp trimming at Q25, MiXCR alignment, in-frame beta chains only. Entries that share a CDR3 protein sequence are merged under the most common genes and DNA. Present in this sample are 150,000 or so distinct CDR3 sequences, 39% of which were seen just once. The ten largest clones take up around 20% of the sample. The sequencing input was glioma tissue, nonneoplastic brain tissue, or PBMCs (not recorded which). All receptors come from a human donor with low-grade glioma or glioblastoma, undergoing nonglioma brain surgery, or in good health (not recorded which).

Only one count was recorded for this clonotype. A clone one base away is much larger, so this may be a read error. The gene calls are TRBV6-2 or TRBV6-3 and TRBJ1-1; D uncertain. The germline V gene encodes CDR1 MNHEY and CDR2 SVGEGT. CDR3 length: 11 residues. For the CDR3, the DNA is TGTGCCAGCAGTCAGTACACTGAAGCTTCCTTT. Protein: CASSQYTEASF.

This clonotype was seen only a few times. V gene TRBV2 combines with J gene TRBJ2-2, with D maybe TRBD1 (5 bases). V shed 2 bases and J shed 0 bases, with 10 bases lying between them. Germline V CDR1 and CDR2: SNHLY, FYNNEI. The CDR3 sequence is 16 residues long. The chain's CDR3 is CASSEWQGSNTGELFF. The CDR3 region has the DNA TGTGCCAGCAGTGAATGGCAGGGATCGAACACCGGGGAGCTGTTTTTT.

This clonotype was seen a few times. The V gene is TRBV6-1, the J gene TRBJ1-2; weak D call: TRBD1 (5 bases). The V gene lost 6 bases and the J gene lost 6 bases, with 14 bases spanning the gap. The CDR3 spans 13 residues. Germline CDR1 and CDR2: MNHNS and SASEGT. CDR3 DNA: TGTGCCAGCAGCCGACGGGGGAACGATGGCTACACCTTC. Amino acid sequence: CASSRRGNDGYTF.

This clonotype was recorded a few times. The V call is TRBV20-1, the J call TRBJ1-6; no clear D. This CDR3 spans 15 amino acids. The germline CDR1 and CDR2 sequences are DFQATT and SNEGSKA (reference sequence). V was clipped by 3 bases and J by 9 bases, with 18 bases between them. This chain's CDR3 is CSASRGSPLGSPLHF. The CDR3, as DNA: TGCAGTGCTAGCCGCGGGAGTCCTTTGGGTTCACCCCTCCACTTT.

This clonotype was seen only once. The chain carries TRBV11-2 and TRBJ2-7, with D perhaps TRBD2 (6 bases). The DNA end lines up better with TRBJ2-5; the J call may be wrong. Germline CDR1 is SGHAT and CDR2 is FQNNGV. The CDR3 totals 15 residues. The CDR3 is CASSSSQAGGKTQYF. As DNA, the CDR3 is TGTGCCAGCAGCTCTTCTCAGGCAGGAGGGAAGACCCAGTACTTC.

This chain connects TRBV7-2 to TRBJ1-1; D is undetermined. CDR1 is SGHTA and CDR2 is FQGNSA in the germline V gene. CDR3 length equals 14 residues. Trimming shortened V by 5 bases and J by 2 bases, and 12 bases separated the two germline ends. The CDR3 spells CASSARTANTEAFF. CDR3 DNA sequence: TGTGCCAGCAGCGCCCGGACGGCCAACACTGAAGCTTTCTTT.

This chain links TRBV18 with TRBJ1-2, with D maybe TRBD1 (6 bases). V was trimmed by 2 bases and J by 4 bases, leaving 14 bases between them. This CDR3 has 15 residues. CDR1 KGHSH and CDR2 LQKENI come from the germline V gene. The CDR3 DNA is TGTGCCAGCTCACCAGACGGCAGGGGAGCCTATGGCTACACCTTC. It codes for CASSPDGRGAYGYTF.

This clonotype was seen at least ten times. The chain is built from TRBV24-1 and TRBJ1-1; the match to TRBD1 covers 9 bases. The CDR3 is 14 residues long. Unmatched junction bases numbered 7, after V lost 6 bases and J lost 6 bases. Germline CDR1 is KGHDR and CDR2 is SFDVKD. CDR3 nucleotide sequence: TGTGCCACCAGTTTCAAAACAGGGGGCTCTGAAGCTTTCTTT. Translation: CATSFKTGGSEAFF.

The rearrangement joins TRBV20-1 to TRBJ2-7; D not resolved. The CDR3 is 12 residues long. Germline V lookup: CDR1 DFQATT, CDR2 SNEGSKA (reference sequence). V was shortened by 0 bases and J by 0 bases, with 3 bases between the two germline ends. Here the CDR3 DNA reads TGCAGTGCTAGAGATATCTCCTACGAGCAGTACTTC. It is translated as CSARDISYEQYF.